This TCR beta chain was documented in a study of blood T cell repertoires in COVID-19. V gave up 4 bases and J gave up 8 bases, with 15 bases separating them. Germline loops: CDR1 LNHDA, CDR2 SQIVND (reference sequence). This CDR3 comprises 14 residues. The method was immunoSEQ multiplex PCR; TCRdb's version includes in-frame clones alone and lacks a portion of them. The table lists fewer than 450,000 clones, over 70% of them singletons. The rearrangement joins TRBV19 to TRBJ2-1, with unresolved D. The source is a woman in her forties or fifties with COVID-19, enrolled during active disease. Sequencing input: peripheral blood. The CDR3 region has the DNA TGTGCCAGTAGTAGCGGCCAATCGTTCGATGAGCAGTTCTTC. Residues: CASSSGQSFDEQFF.